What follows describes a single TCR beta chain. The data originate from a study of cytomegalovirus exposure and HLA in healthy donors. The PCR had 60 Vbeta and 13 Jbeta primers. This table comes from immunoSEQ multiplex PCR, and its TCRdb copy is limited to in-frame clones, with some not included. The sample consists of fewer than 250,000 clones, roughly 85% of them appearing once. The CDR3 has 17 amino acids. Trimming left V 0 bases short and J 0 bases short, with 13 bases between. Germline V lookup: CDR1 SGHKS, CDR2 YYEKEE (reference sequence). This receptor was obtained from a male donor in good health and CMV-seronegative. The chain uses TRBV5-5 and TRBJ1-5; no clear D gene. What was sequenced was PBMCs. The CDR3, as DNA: TGTGCCAGCAGCTTGGGGGCTCAGGCTCATAGCAATCAGCCCCAGCATTTT. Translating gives CASSLGAQAHSNQPQHF.